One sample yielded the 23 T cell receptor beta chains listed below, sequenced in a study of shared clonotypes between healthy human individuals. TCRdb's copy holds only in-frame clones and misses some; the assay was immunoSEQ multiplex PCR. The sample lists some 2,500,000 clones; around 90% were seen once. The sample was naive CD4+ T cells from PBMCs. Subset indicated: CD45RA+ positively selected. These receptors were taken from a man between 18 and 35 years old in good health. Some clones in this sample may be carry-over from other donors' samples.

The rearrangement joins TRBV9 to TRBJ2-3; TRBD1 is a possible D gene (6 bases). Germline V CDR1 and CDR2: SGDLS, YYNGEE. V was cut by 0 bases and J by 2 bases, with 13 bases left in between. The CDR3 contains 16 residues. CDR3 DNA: TGTGCCAGCAGCGTAGACCCCAGGGGCTTCACAGATACGCAGTATTTT. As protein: CASSVDPRGFTDTQYF.

CDR3 nucleotide sequence: TGTGCCAGCAGCTTATCGCCCCGCGGGCATTTT. Amino acids: CASSLSPRGHF. The chain employs TRBV5-8 and TRBJ1-5, with D uncertain. The CDR3 is 11 amino acids. Trimming cost V 2 bases and J 15 bases, with 12 bases left between them. Germline CDR1 SGHTS, CDR2 YDEGEE.

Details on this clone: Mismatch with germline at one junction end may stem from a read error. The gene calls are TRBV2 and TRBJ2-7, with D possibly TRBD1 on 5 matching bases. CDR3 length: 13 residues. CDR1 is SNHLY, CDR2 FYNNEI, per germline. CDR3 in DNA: TGTGCCAGCAGTGACACACAGGCCTACAAGCAGTACTTC. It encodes CASSDTQAYKQYF.

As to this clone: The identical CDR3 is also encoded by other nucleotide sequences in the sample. CDR3 nucleotide sequence: TGTGCCAGCAGCTTGGATAGAAACACTGAAGCTTTCTTT. The encoded protein is CASSLDRNTEAFF. The genes are TRBV5-4 and TRBJ1-1, with D unresolved. The CDR3 is made up of 13 amino acids. Trimming pared 0 bases from V and 2 bases from J, leaving 5 bases between. Germline CDR1 and CDR2: SGHNT and YYREEE (reference sequence).

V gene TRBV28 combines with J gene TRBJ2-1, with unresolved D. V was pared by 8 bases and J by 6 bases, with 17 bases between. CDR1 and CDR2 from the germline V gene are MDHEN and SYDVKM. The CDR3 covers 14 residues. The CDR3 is CASETSGMSNEQFF. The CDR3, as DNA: TGTGCCAGCGAAACGTCTGGCATGAGCAATGAGCAGTTCTTC.

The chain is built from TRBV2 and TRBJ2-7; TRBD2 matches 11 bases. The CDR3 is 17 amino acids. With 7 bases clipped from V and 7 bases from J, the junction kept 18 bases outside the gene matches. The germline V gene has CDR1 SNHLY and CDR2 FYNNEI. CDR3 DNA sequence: TGTGCCAGCATCGGGACTAGCGGCCTGGTGGGGATGGGAGAGCAGTACTTC. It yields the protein CASIGTSGLVGMGEQYF.

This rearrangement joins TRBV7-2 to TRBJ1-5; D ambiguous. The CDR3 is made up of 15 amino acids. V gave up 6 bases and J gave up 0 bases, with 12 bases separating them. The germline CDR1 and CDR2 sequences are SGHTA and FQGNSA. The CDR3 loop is CASRSDRTSNQPQHF. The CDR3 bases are TGTGCCAGCAGGAGCGATCGGACTAGCAATCAGCCCCAGCATTTT.

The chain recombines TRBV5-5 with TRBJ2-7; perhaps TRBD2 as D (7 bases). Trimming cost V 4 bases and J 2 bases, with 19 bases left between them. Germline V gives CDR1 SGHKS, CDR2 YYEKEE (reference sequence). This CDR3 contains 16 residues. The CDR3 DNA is TGTGCCAGCAGCGGGGGGGGCGCTAGGAACCCCTACGAGCAGTACTTC. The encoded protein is CASSGGGARNPYEQYF.

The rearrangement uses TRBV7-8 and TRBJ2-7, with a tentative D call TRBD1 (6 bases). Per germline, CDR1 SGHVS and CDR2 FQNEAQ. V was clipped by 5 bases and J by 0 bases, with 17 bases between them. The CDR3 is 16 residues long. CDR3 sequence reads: CASSNDRDNYSYEQYF. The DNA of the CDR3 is TGTGCCAGCAGCAACGACCGGGACAACTACTCCTACGAGCAGTACTTC.

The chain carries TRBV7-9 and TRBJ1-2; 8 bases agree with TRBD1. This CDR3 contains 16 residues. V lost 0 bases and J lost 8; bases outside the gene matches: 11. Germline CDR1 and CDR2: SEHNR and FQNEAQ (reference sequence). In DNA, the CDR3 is TGTGCCAGCAGCTTAGCTACGGACAGGGCGGGGATAGGCTACACCTTC. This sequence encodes CASSLATDRAGIGYTF.

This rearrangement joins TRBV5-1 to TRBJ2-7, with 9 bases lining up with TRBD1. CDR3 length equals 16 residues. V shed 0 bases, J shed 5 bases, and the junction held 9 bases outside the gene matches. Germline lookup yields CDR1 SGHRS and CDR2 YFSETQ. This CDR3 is CASSLDQGQGFDEQYF. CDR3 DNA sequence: TGCGCCAGCAGCTTGGACCAAGGACAGGGGTTCGACGAGCAGTACTTC.

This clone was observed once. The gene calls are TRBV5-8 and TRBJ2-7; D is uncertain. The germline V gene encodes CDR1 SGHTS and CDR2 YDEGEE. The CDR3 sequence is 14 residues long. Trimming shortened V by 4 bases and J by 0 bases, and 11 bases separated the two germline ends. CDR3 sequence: CASSRPSDSYEQYF. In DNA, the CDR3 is TGTGCCAGCAGCCGACCCAGTGACTCCTACGAGCAGTACTTC.

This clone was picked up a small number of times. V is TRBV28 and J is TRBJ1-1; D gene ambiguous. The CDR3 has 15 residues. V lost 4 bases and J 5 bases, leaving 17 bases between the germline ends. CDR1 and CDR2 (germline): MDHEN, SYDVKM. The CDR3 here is CASSSVLGEGTEAFF. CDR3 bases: TGTGCCAGCAGTTCTGTGCTCGGGGAAGGGACTGAAGCTTTCTTT.

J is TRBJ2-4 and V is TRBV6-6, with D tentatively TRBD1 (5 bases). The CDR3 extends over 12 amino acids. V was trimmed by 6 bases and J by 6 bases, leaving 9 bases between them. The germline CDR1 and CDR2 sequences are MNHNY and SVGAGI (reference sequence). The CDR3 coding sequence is TGTGCCAGCAGCCCCCAGGGAAACATTCAGTACTTC. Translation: CASSPQGNIQYF.

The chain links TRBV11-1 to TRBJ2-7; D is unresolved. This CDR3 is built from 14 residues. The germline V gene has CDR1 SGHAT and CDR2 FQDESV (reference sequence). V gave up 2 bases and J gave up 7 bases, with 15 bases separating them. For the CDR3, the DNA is TGTGCCAGCAGCTTATTAGGCCAACCCTTGGAGCAGTACTTC. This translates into CASSLLGQPLEQYF.

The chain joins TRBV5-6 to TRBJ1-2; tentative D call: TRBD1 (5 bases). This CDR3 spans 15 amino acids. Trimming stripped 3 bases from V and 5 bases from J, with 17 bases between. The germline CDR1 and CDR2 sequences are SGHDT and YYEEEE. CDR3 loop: CASSSFGTLGYGYTF. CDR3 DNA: TGTGCCAGCAGCTCTTTTGGGACTCTTGGGTATGGCTACACCTTC.

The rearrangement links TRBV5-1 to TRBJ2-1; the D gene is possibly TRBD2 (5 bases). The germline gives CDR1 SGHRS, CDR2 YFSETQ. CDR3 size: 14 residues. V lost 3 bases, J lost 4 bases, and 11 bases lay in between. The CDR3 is CASSWRVLYNEQFF. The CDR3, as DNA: TGCGCCAGCAGCTGGCGGGTCCTATACAATGAGCAGTTCTTC.

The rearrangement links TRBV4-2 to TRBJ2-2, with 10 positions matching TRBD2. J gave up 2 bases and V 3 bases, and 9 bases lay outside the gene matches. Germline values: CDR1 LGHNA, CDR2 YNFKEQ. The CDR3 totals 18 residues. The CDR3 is CASSQALAGRTNTGELFF. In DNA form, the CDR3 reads TGTGCCAGCAGCCAGGCACTAGCGGGACGTACCAACACCGGGGAGCTGTTTTTT.

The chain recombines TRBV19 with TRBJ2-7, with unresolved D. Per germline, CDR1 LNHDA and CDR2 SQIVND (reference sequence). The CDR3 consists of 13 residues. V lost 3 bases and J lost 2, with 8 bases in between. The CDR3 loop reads CASSISATYEQYF. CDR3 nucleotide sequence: TGTGCCAGTAGTATTTCAGCTACCTACGAGCAGTACTTC.

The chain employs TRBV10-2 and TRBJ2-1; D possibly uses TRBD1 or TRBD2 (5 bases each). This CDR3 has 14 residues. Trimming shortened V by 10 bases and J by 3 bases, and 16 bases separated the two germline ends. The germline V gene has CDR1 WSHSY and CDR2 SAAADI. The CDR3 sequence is CAIQRGGGYNEQFF. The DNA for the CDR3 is TGCGCCATTCAGAGGGGTGGGGGCTACAATGAGCAGTTCTTC.

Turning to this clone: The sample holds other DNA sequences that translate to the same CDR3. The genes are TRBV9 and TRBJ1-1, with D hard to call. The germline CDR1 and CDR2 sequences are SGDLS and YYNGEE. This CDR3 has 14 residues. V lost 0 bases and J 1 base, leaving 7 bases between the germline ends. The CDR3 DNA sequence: TGTGCCAGCAGCGTAGTCGGTGCGAACACTGAAGCTTTCTTT. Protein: CASSVVGANTEAFF.

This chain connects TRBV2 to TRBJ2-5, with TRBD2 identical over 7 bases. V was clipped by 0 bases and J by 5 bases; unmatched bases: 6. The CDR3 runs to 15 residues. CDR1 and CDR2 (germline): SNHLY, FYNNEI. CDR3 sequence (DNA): TGTGCCAGCAGTGAAGCTGGAGGGGAGGGGGAGACCCAGTACTTC. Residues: CASSEAGGEGETQYF.

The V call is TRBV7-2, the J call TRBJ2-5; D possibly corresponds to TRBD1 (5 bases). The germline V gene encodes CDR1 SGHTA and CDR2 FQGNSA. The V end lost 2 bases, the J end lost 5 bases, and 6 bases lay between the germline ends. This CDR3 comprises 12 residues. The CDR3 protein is CASSLYRETQYF. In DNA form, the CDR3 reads TGTGCCAGCAGCTTATACAGGGAGACCCAGTACTTC.